This TCR beta chain was profiled in a study of CD8 T cells in ankylosing spondylitis. Study results and caveats: Blood from ankylosing spondylitis patients appeared to carry a characteristic roughly eight-variant TCR beta motif. Certain motif variants had earlier appeared in reactive arthritis synovial fluid and blood. Significant enrichment of disease-linked clones was reportedly seen in matched ankylosing spondylitis synovial fluid. Peripheral blood samples showed relatively rare disease-linked clones, and these clones were CD8+.

Quantitative molecular-barcoded 5'-RACE generated the TCR beta libraries. One entry per CDR3 protein, called by TCRdb with MiXCR from the 5' RACE reads. The data contain some 400,000 distinct CDR3 sequences, approximately 20% of them seen just once; the ten biggest clones take up about 15%. This CDR3 is built from 13 residues. Germline CDR1 MDHEN, CDR2 SYDVKM. V was pared by 5 bases and J by 2 bases, with 9 bases between. Points on this clonotype: The antigen remains undetermined.

The receptor comes from a male donor with ankylosing spondylitis. The material sequenced was blood, either unsorted or a sorted T cell fraction (not recorded which). The rearrangement uses TRBV28 and TRBJ2-5; D may be TRBD2 (5 bases). CDR3 coding DNA: TGTGCCAGCAGTACGGACTTTCAAGAGACCCAGTACTTC. It codes for CASSTDFQETQYF.